Listed below are T cell receptor beta chains from one sample, sequenced in a study of post-analysis software for immune sequencing data. TCRdb reanalysed the PCR reads using MiXCR and keeps one entry per CDR3 protein. In the table there are 700,000 to 800,000 distinct CDR3 sequences, approximately 30% of which are singletons. The sequenced sample consisted of blood. Receptors originate from a girl between 10 and 17 years old with multiple sclerosis. Both conserved end residues are part of each CDR3. Each record gives: D gene, clone size, V gene, J gene, CDR3 protein, CDR3 DNA. A D gene is named only where the DNA matches it firmly. Clone size, where shown, is once, few, many, or a class for clones that have expanded.

>NA|NA|TRBV6-5|TRBJ2-5
CASSYGGRGYF
TGTGCCAGCAGTTACGGTGGGAGAGGGTACTTC
>NA|few|TRBV7-6|TRBJ2-3
CASSPDSRGADTQYF
TGTGCCAGCAGCCCTGATAGCAGGGGCGCAGATACGCAGTATTTT
>NA|once|TRBV6-2/TRBV6-3|TRBJ2-1
CASSSGGSGHNEQFF
TGTGCCAGCAGTTCGGGGGGCTCGGGGCACAATGAGCAGTTCTTC
>NA|many|TRBV20-1|TRBJ1-2
CSARVPNYGYTF
TGCAGTGCTAGAGTCCCTAACTATGGCTACACCTTC
>NA|NA|TRBV6-5|TRBJ1-1
CASKPRGGVRTEAFF
TGTGCCAGCAAACCACGGGGGGGCGTCCGCACTGAAGCTTTCTTT
>TRBD2|few|TRBV20-1|TRBJ2-1
CSASRSVVAGRDEQFF
TGCAGTGCTAGCAGGTCGGTGGTAGCGGGAAGGGATGAGCAGTTCTTC
>NA|NA|TRBV7-2|TRBJ1-2
CASIPPGSGYTF
TGTGCCAGCATCCCCCCGGGTTCTGGCTACACCTTC
>TRBD1|NA|TRBV20-1|TRBJ1-2
CSATYRDRGTYGYDYTF
TGCAGTGCTACATACCGGGACAGGGGGACTTACGGCTATGACTACACCTTC
>NA|NA|TRBV18|TRBJ2-5
CASSWGTVQETQYF
TGTGCCAGCTCATGGGGGACTGTACAAGAGACCCAGTACTTC
>NA|many|TRBV7-2|TRBJ2-1
CASSPTGRNEQFF
TGTGCCAGCAGCCCCACAGGTCGTAATGAGCAGTTCTTC
>NA|few|TRBV27|TRBJ1-4
CASSRLRDTNEKLFF
TGTGCCAGCAGTCGTCTCCGGGACACCAATGAAAAACTGTTTTTT
>TRBD2|few|TRBV7-2|TRBJ2-2
CASSTGLAMAGELFF
TGTGCCAGCAGCACGGGACTAGCGATGGCCGGGGAGCTGTTTTTT
>TRBD1|NA|TRBV3-1|TRBJ2-4
CASILGQDLAKNIQYF
TGTGCCAGCATCTTGGGACAGGACTTAGCCAAAAACATTCAGTACTTC